These T cell receptor beta chains were read from a single sample in a study of blood T cells in healthy people across ages. TCRdb re-called the 5' RACE reads through MiXCR, storing one row per CDR3 protein. The sample carries over a million distinct CDR3 sequences, approximately 42% recorded once. Sequenced material: blood. Every receptor here comes from a woman under 30 in good health. The CDR3 runs from the conserved cysteine through the conserved F or W. The D gene is left open where the match is weak. Part of the rows lack a size; the others show once, few, many or a class for expanded clones.

NA | TRBJ2-5 | 11 | many | TRBV12-3/TRBV12-4 | CASSNKETQYF | TGTGCCAGCAGCAACAAAGAGACCCAGTACTTC
NA | TRBJ2-2 | 18 | NA | TRBV11-2 | CASSFSGWGPKNTGELFF | TGTGCCAGCAGCTTTTCAGGGTGGGGCCCAAAAAACACCGGGGAGCTGTTTTTT
TRBD2 | TRBJ2-3 | 15 | NA | TRBV4-3 | CASSQGAAGRDTQYF | TGCGCCAGCAGCCAAGGGGCAGCGGGAAGGGATACGCAGTATTTT
NA | TRBJ1-4 | 14 | NA | TRBV28 | CASSLPTTNEKLFF | TGTGCCAGCAGTTTACCCACAACTAATGAAAAACTGTTTTTT
NA | TRBJ2-3 | 15 | NA | TRBV29-1 | CSVVPQAESTDTQYF | TGCAGCGTTGTCCCCCAGGCGGAGAGCACAGATACGCAGTATTTT
TRBD2 | TRBJ2-1 | 17 | NA | TRBV12-3/TRBV12-4 | CASRRRPGLEHDNEQFF | TGTGCCAGCAGACGACGTCCGGGACTAGAGCATGACAATGAGCAGTTCTTC
TRBD1 | TRBJ2-2 | 14 | once | TRBV20-1 | CSATRQGFTGELFF | TGCAGTGCTACCCGACAGGGCTTCACCGGGGAGCTGTTTTTT
TRBD1 | TRBJ2-1 | 14 | NA | TRBV6-6 | CASSWTGSGDEQFF | TGTGCCAGCAGTTGGACAGGGTCGGGCGACGAGCAGTTCTTC
NA | TRBJ2-5 | 16 | many | TRBV24-1 | CATSDLQFGGRETQYF | TGTGCCACCAGTGATTTGCAATTCGGAGGGAGGGAGACCCAGTACTTC
NA | TRBJ1-2 | 13 | NA | TRBV12-3/TRBV12-4 | CASSLGWVLGYTF | TGTGCCAGCAGTTTAGGCTGGGTATTGGGCTACACCTTC
TRBD2 | TRBJ2-1 | 16 | few | TRBV11-2 | CASSPGLAGIYNEQFF | TGTGCCAGCAGCCCCGGACTAGCGGGGATTTACAATGAGCAGTTCTTC
NA | TRBJ2-1 | 15 | NA | TRBV7-8 | CASSLGQVVYNEQFF | TGTGCCAGCAGCTTAGGACAGGTAGTCTACAATGAGCAGTTCTTC
TRBD2 | TRBJ2-3 | 16 | few | TRBV20-1 | CSASGTSGFRADTQYF | TGCAGTGCCTCCGGGACTAGCGGTTTTAGAGCAGATACGCAGTATTTT
NA | TRBJ2-7 | 13 | NA | TRBV25-1 | CASSLHTGNRLYF | TGTGCCAGCAGTCTTCACACAGGGAATCGTCTGTACTTC
TRBD2 | TRBJ2-7 | 15 | NA | TRBV4-3 | CASSPLQAGEDEQYF | TGCGCCAGCAGCCCCCTTCAAGCGGGAGAGGATGAGCAGTACTTC
NA | TRBJ2-1 | 15 | NA | TRBV4-3 | CASSQWFGSYNEQFF | TGCGCCAGCAGCCAATGGTTCGGGTCCTACAATGAGCAGTTCTTC
NA | TRBJ1-1 | 15 | NA | TRBV7-9 | CASSLVPNRFAEAFF | TGTGCCAGCAGCTTAGTTCCGAATAGGTTCGCTGAAGCTTTCTTT
NA | TRBJ2-3 | 15 | few | TRBV10-3 | CARRRSGTREDTQYF | TGTGCCAGGAGACGTTCCGGGACCCGCGAAGATACGCAGTATTTT
NA | TRBJ2-3 | 15 | NA | TRBV4-3 | CASSQVPGSTDTQYF | TGCGCCAGCAGCCAAGTTCCGGGTAGCACAGATACGCAGTATTTT
NA | TRBJ1-1 | 14 | NA | TRBV4-1 | CASSQNSGNTEAFF | TGCGCCAGCAGCCAAAATTCGGGGAACACTGAAGCTTTCTTT
NA | TRBJ2-1 | 14 | NA | TRBV29-1 | CSVEGRLAGNEQFF | TGCAGCGTTGAAGGGAGGCTAGCAGGCAATGAGCAGTTCTTC
TRBD2 | TRBJ2-7 | 12 | few | TRBV29-1 | CSGTSGGYEQYF | TGCAGCGGGACTAGCGGGGGGTACGAGCAGTACTTC
NA | TRBJ2-1 | 15 | once | TRBV27 | CASSLTQRVGNEQFF | TGTGCCAGCAGTTTAACACAGAGGGTAGGCAATGAGCAGTTCTTC
NA | TRBJ1-1 | 12 | NA | TRBV20-1 | CSAWPLNTEAFF | TGCAGTGCTTGGCCCTTGAACACTGAAGCTTTCTTT
NA | TRBJ2-5 | 16 | NA | TRBV4-1 | CASSQAPTGIGETQYF | TGCGCCAGCAGCCAGGCGCCCACAGGGATAGGAGAGACCCAGTACTTC
TRBD1 | TRBJ1-5 | 15 | NA | TRBV6-5 | CASSLQGQGNQPQHF | TGTGCCAGCAGCCTCCAGGGACAGGGGAATCAGCCCCAGCATTTT
NA | TRBJ2-1 | 13 | NA | TRBV2 | CASGGGSRNEQFF | TGTGCCAGCGGAGGGGGGAGCCGCAATGAGCAGTTCTTC
TRBD1 | TRBJ1-1 | 14 | NA | TRBV7-2 | CASSPTQGSTEAFF | TGTGCCAGCAGCCCTACACAGGGGAGCACTGAAGCTTTCTTT
NA | TRBJ2-5 | 13 | NA | TRBV20-1 | CSAVLGEYNEQYF | TGCAGTGCTGTGTTGGGGGAGTACAATGAGCAGTACTTC
NA | TRBJ2-4 | 14 | NA | TRBV11-3 | CASSLGGSGNIQYF | TGTGCCAGCAGCTTAGGCGGGTCTGGAAACATTCAGTACTTC
NA | TRBJ1-2 | 15 | few | TRBV4-3 | CASSQDTETAYGYTF | TGCGCCAGCAGCCAAGATACAGAGACAGCCTATGGCTACACCTTC
NA | TRBJ1-4 | 14 | NA | TRBV5-6 | CASSTLRGPGKLFF | TGTGCCAGCAGCACCCTCCGGGGGCCCGGAAAACTGTTTTTT
TRBD2 | TRBJ2-1 | 14 | NA | TRBV6-2/TRBV6-3 | CASSFSGHNNEQFF | TGTGCCAGCAGTTTTAGCGGGCATAACAATGAGCAGTTCTTC
TRBD2 | TRBJ2-5 | 15 | NA | TRBV4-3 | CASSQVTGGLDEQYF | TGCGCCAGCAGCCAAGTAACGGGGGGGCTCGATGAGCAGTACTTC
NA | TRBJ2-1 | 18 | NA | TRBV7-2 | CASSSPQNRGGSYNEQFF | TGTGCCAGCAGCTCACCCCAAAACCGAGGGGGCTCCTACAATGAGCAGTTCTTC
NA | TRBJ2-3 | 16 | NA | TRBV3-1 | CASSQVTGESTDTQYF | TGTGCCAGCAGCCAGGTAACGGGGGAAAGCACAGATACGCAGTATTTT
TRBD1 | TRBJ2-2 | 15 | NA | TRBV3-1 | CASNRQGASTGELFF | TGTGCCAGCAATCGACAGGGGGCTTCCACCGGGGAGCTGTTTTTT
NA | TRBJ1-2 | 14 | many | TRBV21-1 | CASSNGLGARGYTF | TGTGCCAGCAGCAACGGTCTGGGGGCGCGGGGCTACACCTTC
NA | TRBJ2-1 | 14 | NA | TRBV20-1 | CSAPPRNSYNEQFF | TGCAGTGCTCCGCCACGCAACTCCTACAATGAGCAGTTCTTC
TRBD2 | TRBJ2-1 | 16 | NA | TRBV4-3 | CASSREAGGTGDEQFF | TGCGCCAGCAGCCGAGAAGCGGGAGGAACTGGGGATGAGCAGTTCTTC
NA | TRBJ2-7 | 19 | NA | TRBV21-1 | CASSKMNGGANFFSYEQYF | TGTGCCAGCAGCAAAATGAACGGAGGGGCCAACTTCTTTTCCTACGAGCAGTACTTC
TRBD2 | TRBJ2-5 | 15 | NA | TRBV19 | CASSLTSGGVNEQYF | TGTGCCAGTAGCCTGACTAGCGGGGGGGTGAATGAGCAGTACTTC
NA | TRBJ2-7 | 15 | few | TRBV6-5 | CASRLDQSRPGEQYF | TGTGCCAGCAGACTCGATCAGTCCAGGCCGGGTGAGCAGTACTTC
NA | TRBJ2-7 | 13 | NA | TRBV29-1 | CSVERVRGDTQYF | TGCAGCGTTGAAAGGGTGAGGGGAGACACCCAGTACTTC
NA | TRBJ1-5 | 16 | few | TRBV12-3/TRBV12-4 | CASSLDHPYSNQPQHF | TGTGCCAGCAGCCTAGACCACCCGTATAGCAATCAGCCCCAGCATTTT
NA | TRBJ2-6 | 17 | NA | TRBV7-6 | CASSLVAGPSGANVLTF | TGTGCCAGCAGCTTAGTGGCCGGTCCCTCTGGGGCCAACGTCCTGACTTTC
NA | TRBJ1-4 | 13 | NA | TRBV27 | CASSSLINEKLFF | TGTGCCAGCAGTTCCCTCATAAATGAAAAACTGTTTTTT
NA | TRBJ2-3 | 15 | NA | TRBV5-1 | CASSLAVPDTDTQYF | TGCGCCAGCAGCTTGGCGGTCCCGGACACAGATACGCAGTATTTT
NA | TRBJ1-2 | 14 | NA | TRBV4-2 | CASSAPSKDYGYTF | TGTGCCAGCAGCGCGCCCAGCAAAGACTATGGCTACACCTTC